Below, 20 T cell receptor beta chains from the same sample are listed, as sequenced in a study of blood T cell repertoires in COVID-19. Clones were read by immunoSEQ multiplex PCR, and TCRdb kept only the in-frame ones, dropping some. The sample consists of roughly 240,000 clones, 90% of them appearing once. Source material: PBMCs or T cells enriched from blood (not recorded which). The receptors derive from a man in his fifties or sixties who had been exposed to COVID-19.

V gene TRBV7-9 combines with J gene TRBJ2-3, with 7 bases aligning to TRBD2. Germline V gene lookup returns CDR1 SEHNR and CDR2 FQNEAQ (reference sequence). Trimming removed 6 bases from V and 5 bases from J; junction bases left unmatched: 8. CDR3 length: 14 amino acids. The CDR3 spells CASRSGTVKDTQYF. CDR3 coding DNA: TGTGCCAGCAGGAGCGGGACTGTTAAAGATACGCAGTATTTT.

This chain connects TRBV5-1 to TRBJ1-6, with D uncertain. Trimming removed 0 bases from V and 3 bases from J, with 10 bases in between. The germline CDR1 and CDR2 sequences are SGHRS and YFSETQ. The CDR3 covers 16 residues. This CDR3 is CASSLDAGYYNSPLHF. CDR3 DNA: TGCGCCAGCAGCTTGGATGCGGGTTACTATAATTCACCCCTCCACTTT.

The V call is TRBV30, the J call TRBJ2-3; 9 nucleotides align to TRBD1. The trim removed 1 base at V and 3 bases at J, leaving 5 bases unmatched. This CDR3 has 15 amino acids. The germline V gene encodes CDR1 GTSNPN and CDR2 SVGIG (reference sequence). The CDR3 loop reads CAWSAGTGNTDTQYF. CDR3 sequence (DNA): TGTGCCTGGAGTGCCGGGACAGGGAATACAGATACGCAGTATTTT.

The chain carries TRBV20-1 and TRBJ1-5; D is undetermined. Germline V gene lookup returns CDR1 DFQATT and CDR2 SNEGSKA (reference sequence). The V end was cut by 3 bases, the J end by 1 base, with 13 bases between. The CDR3 runs to 15 residues. The CDR3 DNA is TGCAGTGCTAGTAGCCGGTTGAGGAGCAATCAGCCCCAGCATTTT. Its protein is CSASSRLRSNQPQHF.

The chain recombines TRBV5-1 with TRBJ1-1, with D perhaps matching TRBD1 (6 bases). Trimming took 0 bases from V and 5 from J, leaving 11 bases between them. The CDR3 runs 14 residues. Per the germline V gene, CDR1 is SGHRS and CDR2 is YFSETQ. For the CDR3, the DNA is TGCGCCAGCAGCTTGGCCCAGGGGATAACTGAAGCTTTCTTT. Encoded protein: CASSLAQGITEAFF.

The CDR3 DNA reads TGTGCCAGCTCACCAAGACAGGAAAGTTACAATGAGCAGTTCTTC. This gives the protein CASSPRQESYNEQFF. The chain couples TRBV18 to TRBJ2-1; tentative D call: TRBD1 (6 bases). Trimming cost V 2 bases and J 4 bases, with 12 bases left between them. This CDR3 comprises 15 residues. Germline lookup yields CDR1 KGHSH and CDR2 LQKENI.

The chain recombines TRBV5-1 with TRBJ1-2; D is undetermined. The CDR3 contains 15 residues. The germline CDR1 and CDR2 sequences are SGHRS and YFSETQ. The ends were cut back, 0 bases at V and 6 bases at J, with 15 bases in the middle. CDR3 region: CASSLEALGQNGYTF. CDR3 in DNA: TGCGCCAGCAGCTTGGAGGCACTTGGGCAAAATGGCTACACCTTC.

J is TRBJ2-1 and V is TRBV27, with 10 bases aligning to TRBD2. Trimming cost V 3 bases and J 8 bases; bases outside gene matches: 7. This CDR3 is 15 amino acids long. In germline, CDR1 is MNHEY, CDR2 SMNVEV (reference sequence). The CDR3 bases are TGTGCCAGCAGTTTCGTAGCGGGAGGAATCTATGAGCAGTTCTTC. The encoded protein is CASSFVAGGIYEQFF.

The chain has TRBV19 and TRBJ1-1; 7 bases agree with TRBD1. The CDR3 spans 15 residues. The trim removed 5 bases at V and 5 bases at J, leaving 11 bases unmatched. From germline, CDR1 is LNHDA and CDR2 SQIVND (reference sequence). The CDR3 loop is CASSSQTGFGTEAFF. In DNA, the CDR3 is TGTGCCAGTAGTTCACAGACAGGGTTTGGTACTGAAGCTTTCTTT.

This clone was seen only once. The chain links TRBV5-1 to TRBJ1-1; D is unresolved. Germline CDR1 is SGHRS and CDR2 is YFSETQ. V dropped 1 base and J dropped 0 bases, with 10 bases sitting between them. The CDR3 covers 15 residues. The DNA for the CDR3 is TGCGCCAGCAGCTTGTTATCAGGTCTGAACACTGAAGCTTTCTTT. This codes for CASSLLSGLNTEAFF.

The chain has TRBV5-1 and TRBJ2-7; 7 nucleotides agree with TRBD1. Germline V gene sequence: CDR1 SGHRS, CDR2 YFSETQ. V dropped 4 bases and J dropped 4; count of bases not matched to a gene: 11. CDR3 size: 15 residues. The CDR3 DNA sequence: TGCGCCAGCAGCCCGGACCCGACAGGGCTGTACGAGCAGTACTTC. It translates to CASSPDPTGLYEQYF.

Of note for this clone: Compared with germline, one end of the junction differs, possibly owing to a read error. The gene calls are TRBV7-3 and TRBJ1-6; 7 nucleotides line up with TRBD1. This CDR3 is 13 amino acids long. Per germline, CDR1 SGHTA and CDR2 FQGTGA. CDR3 nucleotide sequence: TGTGCCAGCAGCGTAACAGGGGTTTCACCCCTCCACTTT. Protein: CASSVTGVSPLHF.

CDR3 nucleotides: TGTGCCAGCAGCTTAGGGGGACTCAGATTAAACATTCAGTACTTC. Encoded protein: CASSLGGLRLNIQYF. This chain links TRBV7-2 with TRBJ2-4; perhaps TRBD2 as D (6 bases). The CDR3 is 15 residues long. Germline CDR1 and CDR2: SGHTA and FQGNSA. Trimming cost V 1 base and J 6 bases, with 13 bases left between them. Full variable domain (missing parts from reference TRBV7-2 and TRBJ2-4): GAGVSQSPSNKVTEKGKDVELRCDPISGHTALYWYRQSLGQGLEFLIYFQGNSAPDKSGLPSDRFSAERTGGSVSTLTIQRTQQEDSAVYLCASSLGGLRLNIQYFGAGTRLSVL.

This chain links TRBV15 with TRBJ1-5; D is unresolved. The V end was cut by 0 bases, the J end by 7 bases, with 13 bases between. The CDR3 is made up of 15 amino acids. CDR1 is LNHNV, CDR2 YYDKDF, per germline (reference sequence). CDR3 sequence: CATSRDGDEGQPQHF. In nucleotides, the CDR3 is TGTGCCACCAGCAGAGATGGGGATGAGGGCCAGCCCCAGCATTTT.

The J gene is TRBJ2-7, the V gene TRBV11-2, with 8 positions matching TRBD1. This CDR3 contains 15 residues. The junction had 7 bases not matched to a gene; V was cut back by 1 base and J by 5 bases. In germline, CDR1 is SGHAT, CDR2 FQNNGV. Here the CDR3 DNA reads TGTGCCAGCAGCTTAGGTACAGGGGGTCTCCACGAGCAGTACGTC. It is translated as CASSLGTGGLHEQYV.

V usage is TRBV19 and J usage is TRBJ2-1; D gene ambiguous. Germline V gene lookup returns CDR1 LNHDA and CDR2 SQIVND (reference sequence). The CDR3 covers 13 residues. V lost 1 base to trimming and J lost 6 bases, with 7 bases between them. CDR3 sequence reads: CASSIAGTNEQFF. CDR3 nucleotides: TGTGCCAGTAGTATAGCAGGTACCAATGAGCAGTTCTTC.

The rearrangement uses TRBV27 and TRBJ1-1; D remains ambiguous. Germline loops: CDR1 MNHEY, CDR2 SMNVEV (reference sequence). The CDR3 totals 11 residues. The CDR3 region has the DNA TGTCTCTCCCGGAGAAACACTGAAGCTTTCTTT. This sequence encodes CLSRRNTEAFF.

This rearrangement joins TRBV7-9 to TRBJ2-3, with 12 bases lining up with TRBD2. V lost 5 bases to trimming and J lost 1 base; unmatched junction nucleotides: 4. This CDR3 spans 16 amino acids. Germline assignment: CDR1 SEHNR and CDR2 FQNEAQ (reference sequence). This chain's CDR3 is CASSLGLAGRTDTQYF. For the CDR3, the DNA is TGTGCCAGCAGCCTAGGACTAGCGGGGCGCACAGATACGCAGTATTTT.

The J gene is TRBJ2-1, the V gene TRBV18; no definite D call. This CDR3 contains 14 residues. V gave up 8 bases and J gave up 2 bases, with 13 bases separating them. Germline loops: CDR1 KGHSH, CDR2 LQKENI. In nucleotides, the CDR3 is TGTGCCAGCACCCTTGCAGCGACCTACAATGAGCAGTTCTTC. Amino acid sequence: CASTLAATYNEQFF.

J is TRBJ1-2 and V is TRBV7-8, with D unresolved. Trimming pared 3 bases from V and 4 bases from J, leaving 12 bases between. This CDR3 spans 14 amino acids. The germline gives CDR1 SGHVS, CDR2 FQNEAQ. The CDR3 spells CASSLGRGSYGYTF. In DNA, the CDR3 is TGTGCCAGCAGCTTGGGTCGGGGAAGCTATGGCTACACCTTC. Using reference TRBV7-8 and TRBJ1-2 for the parts outside the CDR3, the full variable domain is GAGVSQSPRYKVAKRGQDVALRCDPISGHVSLFWYQQALGQGPEFLTYFQNEAQLDKSGLPSDRFFAERPEGSVSTLKIQRTQQEDSAVYLCASSLGRGSYGYTFGSGTRLTVV.